A selection of T cell receptor beta chains follows, all from one sample in a study of CD8 T cells in ankylosing spondylitis. TCRdb itself ran the 5' RACE reads through MiXCR, one entry per CDR3 protein. Of some 300,000 distinct CDR3 sequences listed, less than 25% are singletons. Material for sequencing was blood, either unsorted or a sorted T cell fraction (not recorded which). The receptors here all came from a female donor with ankylosing spondylitis or in good health (not recorded which). Each CDR3 is given without its conserved first and last residue. Fields, in order: D gene, J gene, V gene, CDR3 protein. A D gene is named only where the DNA matches it firmly.

TRBD2	TRBJ2-1	TRBV7-2	ASSTRGLVGNEQF
TRBD2	TRBJ2-1	TRBV7-2	ASSPGGREQF
-	TRBJ2-1	TRBV5-1	ASRSSERTYNEQF
-	TRBJ1-2	TRBV20-1	SASGRVYGYT
TRBD2	TRBJ2-2	TRBV4-1	ASSQETSGRYGELF
-	TRBJ2-2	TRBV20-1	SASRGPNTGELF
-	TRBJ1-2	TRBV12-3/TRBV12-4	ASSLATSVGLNYT
-	TRBJ2-7	TRBV2	ASSDLTRQY
TRBD1	TRBJ1-1	TRBV29-1	SAAVTGGPGAF
TRBD2	TRBJ2-1	TRBV5-1	ASSRGLDGEQF
TRBD2	TRBJ2-1	TRBV4-3	ASSRGAPSGGYNEQF
-	TRBJ2-1	TRBV30	AWGRALGNEQF
-	TRBJ2-7	TRBV4-1	ASSQKPKAYEQY
-	TRBJ2-1	TRBV20-1	STRSVANPIQF
-	TRBJ2-7	TRBV7-6	VSSKRAGPNEQY
-	TRBJ2-6	TRBV21-1	ASSKKGQGFPGANVLT
TRBD2	TRBJ2-7	TRBV7-8	ASSLSSLGRRGNEQY
-	TRBJ1-2	TRBV27	ASSLRSNMDNDDGYT
-	TRBJ1-5	TRBV20-1	SARRQGGNQPQH
-	TRBJ1-2	TRBV29-1	SAMSRPGYGYT
-	TRBJ1-2	TRBV12-3/TRBV12-4	ASSLINPFGRGGGYT
-	TRBJ1-2	TRBV29-1	SVGRGLGGYT
-	TRBJ1-5	TRBV19	ASSIITVNQPQH
-	TRBJ1-1	TRBV12-3/TRBV12-4	ASSRERRSTEAF
TRBD1	TRBJ2-7	TRBV10-3	AIRDRVTHEQY
-	TRBJ2-5	TRBV6-5	ASSYGASQETQY